The 21 T cell receptor beta chains below all came from one sample that was sequenced in a study of cytomegalovirus exposure and HLA in healthy donors. The PCR used 60 Vbeta and 13 Jbeta primers. The method was immunoSEQ multiplex PCR; TCRdb's version includes in-frame clones alone and lacks a portion of them. The table lists 62,000 or so clones, about 83% of them singletons. Specimen: PBMCs. The receptors here all came from a man aged 25 to 45 in good health and CMV-seronegative.

This clone was observed once. J is TRBJ1-3 and V is TRBV7-2; D gene ambiguous. V gave up 0 bases and J gave up 0 bases, with 9 bases separating them. This CDR3 has 16 residues. Germline V gene sequence: CDR1 SGHTA, CDR2 FQGNSA. The CDR3 spells CASSLASGASGNTIYF. For the CDR3, the DNA is TGTGCCAGCAGCTTAGCGTCAGGCGCCTCTGGAAACACCATATATTTT.

The rearrangement joins TRBV18 to TRBJ2-6, with D maybe TRBD1 (6 bases). CDR1 KGHSH and CDR2 LQKENI come from the germline V gene. The CDR3 is 15 residues long. The V and J ends lost 6 bases and 4 bases respectively, with 13 bases between them. CDR3 amino acids: CASSPTGFGANVLTF. CDR3 DNA sequence: TGTGCCAGCTCGCCAACAGGGTTCGGGGCCAACGTCCTGACTTTC.

Only one count was recorded for this clone. CDR3 region: CASSSDLLKFIARELFF. The DNA of the CDR3 is TGTGCCAGCAGCTCAGACCTCCTCAAATTTATAGCTAGGGAGCTGTTTTTT. The chain is built from TRBV7-2 and TRBJ2-2; D is unresolved. CDR3 length: 17 residues. The germline V gene encodes CDR1 SGHTA and CDR2 FQGNSA. V was shortened by 4 bases and J by 9 bases, with 24 bases between the two germline ends.

This chain joins TRBV5-4 and TRBJ1-2, with a weak D call TRBD1 (5 bases). V was cut by 4 bases and J by 7 bases, with 14 bases left in between. Germline V gene sequence: CDR1 SGHNT, CDR2 YYREEE (reference sequence). The CDR3 is 13 amino acids. CDR3 loop: CASSPRRGGGYTF. CDR3 nucleotides: TGTGCCAGCAGCCCGCGCCGGGGGGGTGGCTACACCTTC.

This clone has a handful of counts. The genes are TRBV6-5 and TRBJ1-4; 7 bases fit TRBD1. V was pared by 5 bases and J by 11 bases, with 5 bases of the junction left unmatched. CDR3 size: 12 residues. CDR1 is MNHEY, CDR2 SVGAGI, per germline. DNA of the CDR3: TGTGCCAGCAGTGGGACAGAATGGAAACTGTTTTTT. Amino acid sequence: CASSGTEWKLFF.

The chain employs TRBV7-6 and TRBJ1-4; TRBD1 agrees at 11 bases. The junction had 2 bases not matched to a gene; V was cut back by 4 bases and J by 7 bases. Germline CDR1 and CDR2: SGHVS and FNYEAQ. The CDR3 runs 14 residues. The CDR3 is CASSSGQGGEKLFF. In nucleotides, the CDR3 is TGTGCCAGCAGCTCGGGACAGGGGGGTGAAAAACTGTTTTTT.

This chain links TRBV11-2 with TRBJ2-7; 10 bases agree with TRBD2. V was clipped by 0 bases and J by 0 bases; unmatched bases: 5. This CDR3 has 17 residues. The germline V gene has CDR1 SGHAT and CDR2 FQNNGV. CDR3 region: CASSLDRSSGSSYEQYF. The CDR3 region has the DNA TGTGCCAGCAGCTTAGATCGGTCTAGCGGGAGCTCCTACGAGCAGTACTTC.

V usage is TRBV11-2 and J usage is TRBJ1-2, with D possibly being TRBD1 (6 bases). Trimming left V 5 bases short and J 8 bases short, with 21 bases between. In germline, CDR1 is SGHAT, CDR2 FQNNGV. The CDR3 loop spans 15 amino acids. In nucleotides, the CDR3 is TGTGCCAGCAGCCCAATTAAGGGGGGGATAGGAGGCTACACCTTC. This sequence encodes CASSPIKGGIGGYTF. The variable domain in full, with the rest retrieved from reference TRBV11-2 and TRBJ1-2, is EAGVAQSPRYKIIEKRQSVAFWCNPISGHATLYWYQQILGQGPKLLIQFQNNGVVDDSQLPKDRFSAERLKGVDSTLKIQPAKLEDSAVYLCASSPIKGGIGGYTFGSGTRLTVV.

Only one count was recorded for this clone. J is TRBJ2-1 and V is TRBV6-5; TRBD1 agrees at 7 bases. Germline CDR1 reads MNHEY; CDR2 reads SVGAGI. This CDR3 is 14 amino acids long. V shed 6 bases and J 2 bases; nucleotides not matched to a gene: 4. The CDR3: CASRLGGPYNEQFF. CDR3 coding DNA: TGTGCCAGCAGGCTAGGGGGCCCCTACAATGAGCAGTTCTTC.

The CDR3 coding sequence is TGTGCCAGGCCGACAGGTCCCCGCCGGCATTTT. Translating it yields CARPTGPRRHF. The chain couples TRBV19 to TRBJ1-5; possible D gene TRBD1, 6 bases. This CDR3 spans 11 amino acids. Germline assignment: CDR1 LNHDA and CDR2 SQIVND (reference sequence). Trimming pared 9 bases from V and 15 bases from J, leaving 18 bases between.

This chain joins TRBV19 and TRBJ2-1, with D possibly TRBD2 on 6 matching bases. Per germline, CDR1 LNHDA and CDR2 SQIVND (reference sequence). The V end lost 6 bases, the J end lost 0 bases, and 24 bases lay between the germline ends. The CDR3 is made up of 19 amino acids. The DNA of the CDR3 is TGTGCCAGTAGGCCCAAAAGGAGCGGGCGGGTCATCTCCTACAATGAGCAGTTCTTC. It is translated as CASRPKRSGRVISYNEQFF.

This clone was counted only a few times. The chain has TRBV13 and TRBJ2-5; TRBD1 matches 7 bases. V shed 5 bases and J 5 bases; nucleotides not matched to a gene: 8. Germline V gene sequence: CDR1 PRHDT, CDR2 FYEKMQ (reference sequence). The CDR3 length is 14 residues. As DNA, the CDR3 is TGTGCCAGCAGCATACCAGACAGGGCTGAGACCCAGTACTTC. Protein sequence: CASSIPDRAETQYF.

This clone was seen a handful of times. The CDR3 bases are TGTGCCAGCAGTCCCCGGGACTCGACCTACGAGCAGTACTTC. Its translation is CASSPRDSTYEQYF. The chain employs TRBV6-5 and TRBJ2-7; D is possibly TRBD2 (6 bases). Germline loops: CDR1 MNHEY, CDR2 SVGAGI. CDR3 size: 14 residues. Trimming stripped 5 bases from V and 2 bases from J, with 13 bases between.

V gene TRBV7-9 combines with J gene TRBJ1-4; 7 nucleotides align to TRBD1. The ends lost 5 bases at V and 3 bases at J; junction bases unmatched: 9. Germline CDR1 is SEHNR and CDR2 is FQNEAQ (reference sequence). The CDR3 length is 16 residues. The CDR3 bases are TGTGCCAGCAGCGCTTACCGGGACAGACCTAATGAAAAACTGTTTTTT. Protein product: CASSAYRDRPNEKLFF.

The chain employs TRBV11-2 and TRBJ2-3; D uncertain. V was pared by 1 base and J by 2 bases, with 7 bases between. CDR3 length: 14 residues. The germline V gene has CDR1 SGHAT and CDR2 FQNNGV. The CDR3 protein is CASSLARITDTQYF. As DNA, the CDR3 is TGTGCCAGCAGCTTAGCCAGGATCACAGATACGCAGTATTTT.

V is TRBV6-1 and J is TRBJ2-3; tentative D call: TRBD1 (6 bases). From germline, CDR1 is MNHNS and CDR2 SASEGT. V dropped 1 base and J dropped 4 bases, with 18 bases sitting between them. The CDR3 totals 17 residues. CDR3 sequence (DNA): TGTGCCAGCAGTGAAGAGTTAGGTGGGGGCCGAGCAGATACGCAGTATTTT. Translating it yields CASSEELGGGRADTQYF.

This chain connects TRBV6-5 to TRBJ2-7; D unclear. Trimming took 0 bases from V and 0 from J, leaving 6 bases between them. The germline CDR1 and CDR2 sequences are MNHEY and SVGAGI. This CDR3 has 14 residues. The CDR3 DNA reads TGTGCCAGCAGTTACTCGAGCTACTCCTACGAGCAGTACTTC. This encodes CASSYSSYSYEQYF.

DNA of the CDR3: TGTGCCTGGAGGTATCTGGCGGGTGGGAACTATGGCTACACCTTC. Amino acid sequence: CAWRYLAGGNYGYTF. The rearrangement links TRBV30 to TRBJ1-2, with D unresolved. The CDR3 sequence is 15 residues long. CDR1 is GTSNPN and CDR2 is SVGIG in the germline V gene (reference sequence). The V end was cut by 3 bases, the J end by 2 bases, with 16 bases between.

This chain uses TRBV12-5 with TRBJ1-3; TRBD1 aligns across 9 bases. The CDR3 consists of 18 residues. The V gene's germline CDR1 is LGHNT and CDR2 FRNRAP. The V segment lost 0 bases and the J segment 4 bases; nucleotides outside the gene matches: 10. CDR3 DNA sequence: TGTGCTAGTGGTTTGGTACAGGGGGCAGGGGGCTTGGGAAACACCATATATTTT. Encoded protein: CASGLVQGAGGLGNTIYF.

This clone occurred a few times. The rearrangement uses TRBV13 and TRBJ2-7; possibly TRBD1 for D (6 bases). CDR1 PRHDT and CDR2 FYEKMQ come from the germline V gene (reference sequence). The CDR3 sequence is 12 residues long. Trimming shortened V by 2 bases and J by 9 bases, and 11 bases separated the two germline ends. The CDR3 DNA is TGTGCCAGCAGCTTACAGGGGCGAGGGCAGTACTTC. Amino acid sequence: CASSLQGRGQYF.

V and J are TRBV6-5 and TRBJ1-1; D call uncertain. The V end lost 2 bases, the J end lost 7 bases, and 17 bases lay between the germline ends. The length of the CDR3 is 15 residues. The germline V gene has CDR1 MNHEY and CDR2 SVGAGI. For the CDR3, the DNA is TGTGCCAGCAGTTACGTGGTTGGAGGGCCCGGTGAAGCTTTCTTT. It encodes CASSYVVGGPGEAFF.